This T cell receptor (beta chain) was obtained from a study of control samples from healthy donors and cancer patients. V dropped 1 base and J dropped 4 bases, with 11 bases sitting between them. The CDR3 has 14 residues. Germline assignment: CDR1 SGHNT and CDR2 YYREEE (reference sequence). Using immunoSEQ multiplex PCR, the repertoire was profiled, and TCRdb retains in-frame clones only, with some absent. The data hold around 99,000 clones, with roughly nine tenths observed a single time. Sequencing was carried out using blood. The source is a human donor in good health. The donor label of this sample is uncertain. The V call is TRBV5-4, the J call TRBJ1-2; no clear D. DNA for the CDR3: TGTGCCAGCAGCTTGAGGGAAGTAGGCTATGGCTACACCTTC. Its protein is CASSLREVGYGYTF.